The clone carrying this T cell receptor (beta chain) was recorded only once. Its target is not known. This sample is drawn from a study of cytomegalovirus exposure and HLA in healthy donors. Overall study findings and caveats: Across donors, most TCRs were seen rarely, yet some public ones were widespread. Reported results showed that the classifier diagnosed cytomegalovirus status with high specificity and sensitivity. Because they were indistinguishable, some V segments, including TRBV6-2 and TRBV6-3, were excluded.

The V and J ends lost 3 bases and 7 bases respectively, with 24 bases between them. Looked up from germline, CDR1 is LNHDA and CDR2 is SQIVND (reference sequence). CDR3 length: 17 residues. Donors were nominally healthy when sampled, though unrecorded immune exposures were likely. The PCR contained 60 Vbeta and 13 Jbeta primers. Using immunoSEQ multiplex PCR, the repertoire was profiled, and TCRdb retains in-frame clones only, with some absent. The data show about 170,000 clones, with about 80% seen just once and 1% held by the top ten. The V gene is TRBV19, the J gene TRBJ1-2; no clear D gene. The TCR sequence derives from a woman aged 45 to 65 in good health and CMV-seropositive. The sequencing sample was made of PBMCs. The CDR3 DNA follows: TGTGCCAGTAGTATTATAGGAGGAAACAGCGAGGCGGTTGGCTACACCTTC. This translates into CASSIIGGNSEAVGYTF.